The 24 T cell receptor beta chains below come from one sample, sequenced in a study of T cell clones after liver transplantation. Clones were read by immunoSEQ multiplex PCR, and TCRdb kept only the in-frame ones, dropping some. Of tens of thousands of clones in the sample, 71% were seen once. The sequences come from CD4+ T cells from blood, collected before liver transplant. The receptors were gathered from a human donor who received a liver transplant.

CDR3 protein: CSVERGGASGYTF. CDR3 nucleotide sequence: TGCAGCGTTGAAAGGGGAGGGGCGAGTGGCTACACCTTC. The chain uses TRBV29-1 and TRBJ1-2; perhaps TRBD1 as D (5 bases). CDR1 and CDR2 from the germline V gene are SQVTM and ANQGSEA. The CDR3 spans 13 residues. The V and J ends lost 2 bases and 7 bases respectively, with 14 bases between them.

The rearrangement links TRBV28 to TRBJ2-7; 8 bases align to TRBD1. Germline V gives CDR1 MDHEN, CDR2 SYDVKM. The trim removed 1 base at V and 2 bases at J, leaving 7 bases unmatched. This CDR3 is 16 amino acids long. The DNA for the CDR3 is TGTGCCAGCAGTTTATCCGGGACAGGATTTACCTACGAGCAGTACTTC. This sequence encodes CASSLSGTGFTYEQYF. The full variable domain, its missing parts supplied by reference TRBV28 and TRBJ2-7, is DVKVTQSSRYLVKRTGEKVFLECVQDMDHENMFWYRQDPGLGLRLIYFSYDVKMKEKGDIPEGYSVSREKKERFSLILESASTNQTSMYLCASSLSGTGFTYEQYFGPGTRLTVT.

V and J are TRBV10-3 and TRBJ1-1, with D possibly matching TRBD1 (5 bases). The ends were cut back, 9 bases at V and 1 base at J, with 12 bases in the middle. Germline CDR1 ENHRY, CDR2 SYGVKD. The CDR3 runs 13 residues. DNA for the CDR3: TGTGCCATGACCCCAGGGAAGAACACTGAAGCTTTCTTT. This translates into CAMTPGKNTEAFF.

The chain has TRBV6-1 and TRBJ1-2; D is unclear. The CDR3 runs 15 residues. V shed 2 bases and J shed 8 bases, with 18 bases lying between them. In germline, CDR1 is MNHNS, CDR2 SASEGT. The CDR3 loop reads CASSERSSQVVGYTF. CDR3 DNA: TGTGCCAGCAGTGAAAGGTCCTCCCAGGTCGTGGGCTACACCTTC.

V usage is TRBV28 and J usage is TRBJ1-5; no reliable D call. Trimming removed 5 bases at V and 5 bases at J, with 13 bases between. CDR1 and CDR2 (germline): MDHEN, SYDVKM. This CDR3 contains 14 residues. As DNA, the CDR3 is TGTGCCAGCAGTCGGACGGCGGGTTATCAGCCCCAGCATTTT. Protein product: CASSRTAGYQPQHF.

The chain joins TRBV7-8 to TRBJ2-4; D not certain. CDR1 is SGHVS, CDR2 FQNEAQ, per germline. V gave up 3 bases and J gave up 1 base, with 13 bases separating them. CDR3 length: 16 amino acids. CDR3 residues: CASSFSPAAAKNIQYF. The CDR3 DNA reads as TGTGCCAGCAGCTTTAGCCCCGCGGCGGCCAAAAACATTCAGTACTTC.

The chain has TRBV19 and TRBJ1-5; D uncertain. Trimming pared 3 bases from V and 6 bases from J, leaving 12 bases between. From germline, CDR1 is LNHDA and CDR2 SQIVND (reference sequence). This CDR3 comprises 14 residues. The CDR3: CASSIYGLGQPQHF. The CDR3 DNA reads as TGTGCCAGTAGTATTTACGGGTTAGGTCAGCCCCAGCATTTT.

This chain connects TRBV10-3 to TRBJ1-1; 7 positions match TRBD1. Germline CDR1 reads ENHRY; CDR2 reads SYGVKD. The CDR3 has 14 residues. V was clipped by 8 bases and J by 2 bases; unmatched bases: 8. The CDR3 region is CAIGQGGRNTEAFF. The CDR3 DNA follows: TGTGCCATCGGGCAAGGGGGCAGAAACACTGAAGCTTTCTTT.

CDR3 nucleotide sequence: TGTGCCAGTACCCGTCCCTTGTCGGGCAATCAGCCCCAGCATTTT. This encodes CASTRPLSGNQPQHF. V and J are TRBV19 and TRBJ1-5; D call uncertain. V was cut by 7 bases and J by 2 bases, with 15 bases left in between. CDR1 is LNHDA, CDR2 SQIVND, per germline (reference sequence). The CDR3 loop spans 15 amino acids.

CDR3 protein: CASSIYGSPGSNQPQHF. The CDR3 nucleotides are TGTGCCAGTAGTATCTATGGCAGCCCAGGGAGCAATCAGCCCCAGCATTTT. The V gene is TRBV19, the J gene TRBJ1-5; possibly TRBD1 for D (5 bases). Per germline, CDR1 LNHDA and CDR2 SQIVND (reference sequence). Trimming took off 3 bases at V and 1 base at J, with 16 bases between the two ends. This CDR3 comprises 17 residues.

The chain joins TRBV27 to TRBJ1-2; possible D gene TRBD1, 5 bases. The CDR3 extends over 12 amino acids. Germline V CDR1 and CDR2: MNHEY, SMNVEV (reference sequence). Trimming cost V 6 bases and J 5 bases, with 10 bases left between them. CDR3 in DNA: TGTGCCAGCAGGGGCCCAGGGTATGGCTACACCTTC. Protein product: CASRGPGYGYTF.

V usage is TRBV6-5 and J usage is TRBJ1-2; D possibly corresponds to TRBD1 (5 bases). Trimming removed 6 bases from V and 8 bases from J, with 13 bases in between. The CDR3 consists of 12 residues. The germline V gene encodes CDR1 MNHEY and CDR2 SVGAGI. The CDR3 DNA is TGTGCCAGCAGCCATGGCAAGGGGGGCTACACCTTC. It yields the protein CASSHGKGGYTF.

This chain joins TRBV6-5 and TRBJ2-7, with D possibly TRBD1 on 6 matching bases. V lost 6 bases, J lost 3 bases, and 18 bases lay in between. CDR3 length equals 15 residues. CDR1 and CDR2 (germline): MNHEY, SVGAGI. The CDR3 here is CASRPVGASLYEQYF. The CDR3 bases are TGTGCCAGCAGGCCCGTGGGGGCTAGCCTCTACGAGCAGTACTTC.

This clone counts as medium-sized. The CDR3 reads CASSPRVGTGNTIYF. Here the CDR3 DNA reads TGTGCCAGCAGCCCGCGGGTGGGAACTGGAAACACCATATATTTT. This chain connects TRBV9 to TRBJ1-3, with D unresolved. Looked up from germline, CDR1 is SGDLS and CDR2 is YYNGEE. V lost 4 bases and J lost 2, with 13 bases in between. This CDR3 has 15 residues.

V usage is TRBV28 and J usage is TRBJ1-2; D possibly corresponds to TRBD1 (5 bases). This CDR3 contains 13 residues. The V end lost 7 bases, the J end lost 5 bases, and 14 bases lay between the germline ends. CDR1 and CDR2 from the germline V gene are MDHEN and SYDVKM. The CDR3 protein is CASTGGADYGYTF. The DNA for the CDR3 is TGTGCCAGCACCGGCGGGGCGGATTATGGCTACACCTTC.

The chain combines TRBV5-1 with TRBJ2-2; 8 bases fit TRBD2. Germline loops: CDR1 SGHRS, CDR2 YFSETQ. The ends lost 0 bases at V and 4 bases at J; junction bases unmatched: 2. This CDR3 is 15 amino acids long. CDR3 coding DNA: TGCGCCAGCAGCTTGGCGGGAGGGGTCACCGGGGAGCTGTTTTTT. Its protein is CASSLAGGVTGELFF. Using reference TRBV5-1 and TRBJ2-2 for the parts outside the CDR3, the full variable domain is KAGVTQTPRYLIKTRGQQVTLSCSPISGHRSVSWYQQTPGQGLQFLFEYFSETQRNKGNFPGRFSGRQFSNSRSEMNVSTLELGDSALYLCASSLAGGVTGELFFGEGSRLTVL.

This clone showed up just once. This chain uses TRBV28 with TRBJ1-4, with 7 nucleotides matching TRBD1. The junction had 7 bases not matched to a gene; V was cut back by 4 bases and J by 5 bases. Germline CDR1 is MDHEN and CDR2 is SYDVKM. The CDR3 runs 15 residues. This CDR3 is CASSSRQGRNEKLFF. CDR3 nucleotides: TGTGCCAGCAGTTCCCGACAGGGACGAAATGAAAAACTGTTTTTT.

Concerning this clone itself: An end of the junction does not agree with germline; a read error may underlie this. This chain uses TRBV7-9 with TRBJ2-2, with D hard to call. This CDR3 has 13 residues. The V gene's germline CDR1 is SEHNR and CDR2 FQNEAQ (reference sequence). In nucleotides, the CDR3 is TGTGCCAGCACCTTAGACACAAGCGGGGAGCTGTTTTTT. It yields the protein CASTLDTSGELFF.

The gene calls are TRBV2 and TRBJ1-5, with D hard to call. The CDR3 length is 15 residues. Trimming took 6 bases from V and 0 from J, leaving 12 bases between them. Looked up from germline, CDR1 is SNHLY and CDR2 is FYNNEI. DNA for the CDR3: TGTGCCAGCAGGGAGGGCCCTAATAGCAATCAGCCCCAGCATTTT. Translated, it gives CASREGPNSNQPQHF.

This CDR3 reads CASSTGVYEQYF. CDR3 sequence (DNA): TGTGCCAGCAGCACAGGGGTGTACGAGCAGTACTTC. This chain links TRBV7-2 with TRBJ2-7; TRBD1 matches at 7 bases. Germline assignment: CDR1 SGHTA and CDR2 FQGNSA. The CDR3 consists of 12 residues. Germline trimming cut 5 bases from V and 4 bases from J; bases unmatched to any gene: 2.

Only one count was recorded for this clone. The rearrangement links TRBV28 to TRBJ1-4; 10 bases are a match to TRBD1. The germline gives CDR1 MDHEN, CDR2 SYDVKM. CDR3 size: 14 residues. Trimming cost V 2 bases and J 7 bases; bases outside gene matches: 1. Here the CDR3 DNA reads TGTGCCAGCAGTTTAAGGGACAGGGGTGAAAAACTGTTTTTT. It yields the protein CASSLRDRGEKLFF.

This clone appeared a few times. The chain recombines TRBV2 with TRBJ1-5; no reliable D call. Trimming removed 6 bases from V and 7 bases from J, with 19 bases in between. The CDR3 consists of 15 residues. Germline V gene lookup returns CDR1 SNHLY and CDR2 FYNNEI. Here the CDR3 DNA reads TGTGCCAGCAGCGAGGCCCGGTCGACCATCCAGCCCCAGCATTTT. As protein: CASSEARSTIQPQHF.

The DNA for the CDR3 is TGTGCCAGCAGACGCGGGGGAGGCAATGAGCAGTTCTTC. Its protein product is CASRRGGGNEQFF. V gene TRBV5-8 combines with J gene TRBJ2-1, with 7 bases fitting TRBD2. Unmatched junction bases numbered 5, after V lost 5 bases and J lost 6 bases. CDR1 and CDR2 (germline): SGHTS, YDEGEE. The CDR3 runs 13 residues. Full variable domain (outside the CDR3, taken from reference TRBV5-8 and TRBJ2-1): EAGVTQSPTHLIKTRGQQATLRCSPISGHTSVYWYQQALGLGLQFLLWYDEGEERNRGNFPPRFSGRQFPNYSSELNVNALELEDSALYLCASRRGGGNEQFFGPGTRLTVL.

V usage is TRBV18 and J usage is TRBJ1-2, with 7 nucleotides matching TRBD1. This CDR3 comprises 15 residues. With V trimmed by 8 bases and J by 4 bases, 13 bases remained unmatched. Germline V gene lookup returns CDR1 KGHSH and CDR2 LQKENI. The CDR3 sequence: CASNRDSKMGYGYTF. The CDR3 DNA reads as TGTGCCAGCAACCGGGACAGCAAAATGGGCTATGGCTACACCTTC.